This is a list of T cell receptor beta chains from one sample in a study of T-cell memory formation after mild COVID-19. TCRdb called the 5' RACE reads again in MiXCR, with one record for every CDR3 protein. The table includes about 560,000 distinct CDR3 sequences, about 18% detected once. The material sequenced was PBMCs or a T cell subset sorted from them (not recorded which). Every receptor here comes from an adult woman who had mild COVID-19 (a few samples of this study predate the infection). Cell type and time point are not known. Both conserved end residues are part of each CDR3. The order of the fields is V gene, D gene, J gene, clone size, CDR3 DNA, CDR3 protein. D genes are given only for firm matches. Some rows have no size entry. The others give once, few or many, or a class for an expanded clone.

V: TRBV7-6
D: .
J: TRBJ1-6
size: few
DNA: TGTGCCAGCAGCCGAACGTTGGGGAATTCCTCACCCCTCCACTTT
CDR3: CASSRTLGNSSPLHF

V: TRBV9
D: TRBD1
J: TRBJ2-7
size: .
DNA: TGTGCCAGCAGCATCCGGGACAGAACCGAGCAGTACTTC
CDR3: CASSIRDRTEQYF

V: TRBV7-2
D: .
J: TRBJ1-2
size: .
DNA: TGTGCCAGCAGCTTAGTAGGCGGACAGAGCTATGGCTACACCTTC
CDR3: CASSLVGGQSYGYTF

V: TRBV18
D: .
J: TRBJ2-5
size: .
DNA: TGTGCCAGCTCACGTGGGGGGCAAGAGACCCAGTACTTC
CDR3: CASSRGGQETQYF

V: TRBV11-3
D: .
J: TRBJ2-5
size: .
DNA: TGTGCCAGCAGCCACCGCGGAGGGCAAGAGACCCAGTACTTC
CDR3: CASSHRGGQETQYF

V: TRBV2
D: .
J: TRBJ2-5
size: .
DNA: TGTGCCAGCAAAGTAGCGCCTTTGGAAGAGACCCAGTACTTC
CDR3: CASKVAPLEETQYF

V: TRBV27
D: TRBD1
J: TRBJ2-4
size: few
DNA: TGTGCCAGCAGTACACAGGGGTCAGCCAAAAACATTCAGTACTTC
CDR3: CASSTQGSAKNIQYF

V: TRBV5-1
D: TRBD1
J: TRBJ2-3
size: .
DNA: TGCGCCAGCAGGTCGGGACAGAGCACAGATACGCAGTATTTT
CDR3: CASRSGQSTDTQYF

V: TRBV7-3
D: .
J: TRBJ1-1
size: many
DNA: TGTGCCAGCAGCTTAAGTGGGGGTTCGAACACTGAAGCTTTCTTT
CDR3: CASSLSGGSNTEAFF

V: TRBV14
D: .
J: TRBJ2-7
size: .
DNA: TGTGCCAGCAGTAGCAGGGGTTCTTACTCCTACGAGCAGTACTTC
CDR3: CASSSRGSYSYEQYF

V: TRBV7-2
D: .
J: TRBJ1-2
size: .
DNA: TGTGCCAGCAGCACGACACCAAGGGGTAGCTATGGCTACACCTTC
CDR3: CASSTTPRGSYGYTF

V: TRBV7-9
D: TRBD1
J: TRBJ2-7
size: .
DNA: TGTGCCAGCAGCTCCGGGACAGGGGTCCACGAGCAGTACTTC
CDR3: CASSSGTGVHEQYF

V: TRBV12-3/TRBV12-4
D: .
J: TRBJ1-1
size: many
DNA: TGTGCCAGCAGTTTTACAGGACGGAACACTGAAGCTTTCTTT
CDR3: CASSFTGRNTEAFF

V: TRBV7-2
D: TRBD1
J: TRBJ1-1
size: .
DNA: TGTGCCACCTTGCAGGGGGTTGGGACTGAAGCTTTCTTT
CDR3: CATLQGVGTEAFF

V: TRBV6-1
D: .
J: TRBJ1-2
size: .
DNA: TGTGCCAGCAGTGAAGAGAAGAGAAACTATGGCTACACCTTC
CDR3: CASSEEKRNYGYTF

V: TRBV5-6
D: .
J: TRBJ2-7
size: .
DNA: TGTGCCAGCAGCTTTGGGGTGGGAGCCGAGCAGTACTTC
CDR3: CASSFGVGAEQYF

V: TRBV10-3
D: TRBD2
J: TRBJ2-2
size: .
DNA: TGTGCCATCAGAAGGCTAGCGGACGACACCGGGGAGCTGTTTTTT
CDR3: CAIRRLADDTGELFF

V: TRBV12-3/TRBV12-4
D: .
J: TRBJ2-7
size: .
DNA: TGTGCCAGCAGTTTAGGGTTAGGGGCAGGGGCTTCCTACGAGCAGTACTTC
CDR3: CASSLGLGAGASYEQYF

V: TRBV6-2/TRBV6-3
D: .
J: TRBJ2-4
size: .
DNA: TGTGCCAGCAAGAATCCCGGGCTAGCTGGATCGGCCATTCAGTACTTC
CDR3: CASKNPGLAGSAIQYF

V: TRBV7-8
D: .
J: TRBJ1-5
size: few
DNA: TGTGCCAGCAGCCCCGTTCCCGGGACGGCAGGGTACAATCAGCCCCAGCATTTT
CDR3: CASSPVPGTAGYNQPQHF

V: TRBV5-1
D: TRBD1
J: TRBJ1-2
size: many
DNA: TGCGCCAGCAGCAGAGAGGGACAGGTCTATGGCTACACCTTC
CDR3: CASSREGQVYGYTF

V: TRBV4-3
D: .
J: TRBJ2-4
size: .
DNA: TGCGCCAGCAGCCCAACGTCAGGGGTAGCCAAAAACATTCAGTACTTC
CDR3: CASSPTSGVAKNIQYF

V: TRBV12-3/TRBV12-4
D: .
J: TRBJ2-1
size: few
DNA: TGTGCCAGCAGTCCCAGAAGGACACCCGGCTACAATGAGCAGTTCTTC
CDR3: CASSPRRTPGYNEQFF

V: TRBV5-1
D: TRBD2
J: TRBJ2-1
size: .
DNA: TGCGCCAGCAGCCCCAGTCCTAGCGGGGCCAATGAGCAGTTCTTC
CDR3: CASSPSPSGANEQFF

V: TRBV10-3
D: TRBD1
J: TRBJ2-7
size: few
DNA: TGTGCCATCAGTGGGGACAGGGTGGCCTCCTACGAGCAGTACTTC
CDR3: CAISGDRVASYEQYF

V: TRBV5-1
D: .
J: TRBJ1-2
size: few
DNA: TGCGCCAGCAGCGCCTCAACTCATGGCTACACCTTC
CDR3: CASSASTHGYTF

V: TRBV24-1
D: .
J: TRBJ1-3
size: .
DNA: TGTGCCACCAGTGATTATATTAAAACCGGGGACAAGATTGGAAACACCATATATTTT
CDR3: CATSDYIKTGDKIGNTIYF

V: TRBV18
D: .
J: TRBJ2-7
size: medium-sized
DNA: TGTGCCAGCAGCCCAGGGTACGAGCAGTACTTC
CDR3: CASSPGYEQYF

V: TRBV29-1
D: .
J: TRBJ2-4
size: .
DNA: TGCAGCGTCCTGCAGGGGGCCAAAAACATTCAGTACTTC
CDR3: CSVLQGAKNIQYF

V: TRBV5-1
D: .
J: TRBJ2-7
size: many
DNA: TGCGCCAGCAGCTGGGGGCCTGAGCAGTACTTC
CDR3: CASSWGPEQYF

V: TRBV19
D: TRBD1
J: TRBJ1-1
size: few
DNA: TGTGCCAGTAGTATTGGAGGGGGCCGAGCTGAAGCTTTCTTT
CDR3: CASSIGGGRAEAFF

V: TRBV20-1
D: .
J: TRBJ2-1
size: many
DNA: TGCAGTGCTAGAGTTGGTCAGATGGGTAATGAGCAGTTCTTC
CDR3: CSARVGQMGNEQFF

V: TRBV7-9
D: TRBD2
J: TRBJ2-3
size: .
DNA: TGTGCCAGCAGCACGGGACTAGCGGGCCTGGTGGATACGCAGTATTTT
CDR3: CASSTGLAGLVDTQYF

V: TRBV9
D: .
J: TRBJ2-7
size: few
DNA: TGTGCCAGCAGCGTATCCGGCAGGGGCGAGCAGTACTTC
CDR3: CASSVSGRGEQYF

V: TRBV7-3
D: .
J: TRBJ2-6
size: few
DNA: TGTGCCAGCAGCTTAATGACATTCCTTGGAGGGGCCAACGTCCTGACTTTC
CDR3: CASSLMTFLGGANVLTF

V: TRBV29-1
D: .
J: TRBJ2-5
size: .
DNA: TGCAGCGTTGGAAGCTTTCAAGAGACCCAGTACTTC
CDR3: CSVGSFQETQYF

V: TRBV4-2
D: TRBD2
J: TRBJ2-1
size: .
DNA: TGTGCCAGCAGCCAAGACGGGACGGGAGGGTTTGAGCAGTTCTTC
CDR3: CASSQDGTGGFEQFF

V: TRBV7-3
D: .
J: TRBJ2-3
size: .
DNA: TGTGCCAGCAGCTTTGACAGCTACACAGATACGCAGTATTTT
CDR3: CASSFDSYTDTQYF

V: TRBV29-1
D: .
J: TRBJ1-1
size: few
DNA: TGCAGCGCCACAGGGACTGAAGCTTTCTTT
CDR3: CSATGTEAFF

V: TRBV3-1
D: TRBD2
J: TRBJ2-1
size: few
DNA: TGTGCCAGCAGCCAAGAGCTAGCGGGGGGTTACTACAATGAGCAGTTCTTC
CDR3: CASSQELAGGYYNEQFF

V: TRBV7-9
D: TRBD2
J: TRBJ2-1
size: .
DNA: TGTGCCAGCAGCAGCTATAGCGGGAGCTGGGACAATGAGCAGTTCTTC
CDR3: CASSSYSGSWDNEQFF

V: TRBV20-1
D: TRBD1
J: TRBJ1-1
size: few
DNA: TGCAGTGCTAGACGAGGACAGGCAATCCTGGGGACTGAAGCTTTCTTT
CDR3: CSARRGQAILGTEAFF

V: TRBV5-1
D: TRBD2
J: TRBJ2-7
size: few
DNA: TGCGCCAGCAGCCTCTGGGAGGGGACCTACGAGCAGTACTTC
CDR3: CASSLWEGTYEQYF

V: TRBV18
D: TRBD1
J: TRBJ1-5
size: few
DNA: TGTGCCAGCTCTCTCGACAGGGCTGTCGGAGGGCAGCCCCAGCATTTT
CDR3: CASSLDRAVGGQPQHF

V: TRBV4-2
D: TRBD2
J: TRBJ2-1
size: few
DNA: TGTGCCAGCAGCCAAAGAGTAGCGGGAGGCAATGAGCAGTTCTTC
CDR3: CASSQRVAGGNEQFF

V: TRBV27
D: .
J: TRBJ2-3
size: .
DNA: TGTGCCAGCAGCCGGGCAGAGATGGATACGCAGTATTTT
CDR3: CASSRAEMDTQYF

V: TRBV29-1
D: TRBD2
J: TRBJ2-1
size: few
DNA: TGCAGCGTTTCTCAGCGGGAGGGGACCTACAATGAGCAGTTCTTC
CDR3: CSVSQREGTYNEQFF

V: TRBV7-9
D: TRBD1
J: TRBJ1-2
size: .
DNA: TGTGCCAGCAGCCACCCCGACAGGGTTGGTGGCTACACCTTC
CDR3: CASSHPDRVGGYTF

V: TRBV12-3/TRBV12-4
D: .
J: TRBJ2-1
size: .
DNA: TGTGCCACCTCTTACGCGGGCCAATACAATGAGCAGTTCTTC
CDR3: CATSYAGQYNEQFF